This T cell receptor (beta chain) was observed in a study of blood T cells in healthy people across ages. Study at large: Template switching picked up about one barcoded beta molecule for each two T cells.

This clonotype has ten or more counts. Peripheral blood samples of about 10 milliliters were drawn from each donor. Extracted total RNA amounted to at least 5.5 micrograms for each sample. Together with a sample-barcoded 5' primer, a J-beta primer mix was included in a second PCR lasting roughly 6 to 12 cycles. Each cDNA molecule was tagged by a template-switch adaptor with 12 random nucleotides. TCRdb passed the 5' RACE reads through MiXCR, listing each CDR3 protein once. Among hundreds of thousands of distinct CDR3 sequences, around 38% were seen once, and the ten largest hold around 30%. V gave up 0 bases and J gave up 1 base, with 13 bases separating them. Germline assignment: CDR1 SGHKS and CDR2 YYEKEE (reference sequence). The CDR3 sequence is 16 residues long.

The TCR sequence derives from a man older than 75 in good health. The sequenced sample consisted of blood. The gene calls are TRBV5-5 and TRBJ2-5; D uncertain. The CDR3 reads CASSLAMSTPQETQYF. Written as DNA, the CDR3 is TGTGCCAGCAGCTTGGCCATGAGTACCCCCCAAGAGACCCAGTACTTC.